The next 13 T cell receptor beta chains were all read from a single sample in a study of T cell responses to AZD1222 COVID-19 vaccine. Clones were read by immunoSEQ multiplex PCR, and TCRdb kept only the in-frame ones, dropping some. The top ten clones hold around 2.3% of a sample with approximately 160,000 clones, approximately 88% of them seen once. The sample here was peripheral blood, taken on day 0 of AZD1222 vaccination. The receptors here all came from an adult in good health.

The rearrangement uses TRBV19 and TRBJ2-5, with D possibly being TRBD1 or TRBD2 (6 bases each). With 4 bases removed from V and 4 bases from J, the gap between germline ends came to 13 bases. The CDR3 is 14 residues long. Germline assignment: CDR1 LNHDA and CDR2 SQIVND (reference sequence). CDR3 nucleotide sequence: TGTGCCAGTAGTAGATCGAAGGGGGGAGAGACCCAGTACTTC. Amino acids: CASSRSKGGETQYF.

Only a few counts were recorded for this clone. The chain is built from TRBV9 and TRBJ2-1, with D possibly being TRBD2 (5 bases). V lost 4 bases and J lost 4, with 12 bases in between. The germline gives CDR1 SGDLS, CDR2 YYNGEE. The CDR3 contains 14 residues. CDR3 loop: CASSPVLGYNEQFF. The CDR3, as DNA: TGTGCCAGCAGCCCAGTACTAGGGTACAATGAGCAGTTCTTC.

The chain employs TRBV18 and TRBJ2-7; D is uncertain. Trimming pared 6 bases from V and 0 bases from J, leaving 15 bases between. There are 15 residues in the CDR3. CDR1 KGHSH and CDR2 LQKENI come from the germline V gene. CDR3 nucleotides: TGTGCCAGCTCGTATTTAGCAGGCGGCTCCTACGAGCAGTACTTC. Its protein product is CASSYLAGGSYEQYF.

V and J are TRBV6-5 and TRBJ1-1; weak D call: TRBD1 (5 bases). Deletions cut 6 bases from V and 5 bases from J, with 16 bases between. The CDR3 has 14 residues. Germline assignment: CDR1 MNHEY and CDR2 SVGAGI. The CDR3 region has the DNA TGTGCCAGCAGCCTGACTCATCGGGGGACTGAAGCTTTCTTT. This translates into CASSLTHRGTEAFF.

The chain has TRBV7-8 and TRBJ1-5; 8 bases align to TRBD1. Looked up from germline, CDR1 is SGHVS and CDR2 is FQNEAQ. The CDR3 consists of 14 residues. V shed 5 bases and J 7 bases; nucleotides not matched to a gene: 7. The CDR3 here is CASSPRQGKQPQHF. CDR3 DNA sequence: TGTGCCAGCAGCCCCCGACAGGGGAAGCAGCCCCAGCATTTT. The full variable domain, with the rest looked up from reference TRBV7-8 and TRBJ1-5, is GAGVSQSPRYKVAKRGQDVALRCDPISGHVSLFWYQQALGQGPEFLTYFQNEAQLDKSGLPSDRFFAERPEGSVSTLKIQRTQQEDSAVYLCASSPRQGKQPQHFGDGTRLSIL.

This clone was seen a few times. This chain uses TRBV29-1 with TRBJ1-5; TRBD1 is a possible D gene (5 bases). The CDR3 runs 13 residues. Germline V CDR1 and CDR2: SQVTM, ANQGSEA. The V end lost 1 base, the J end lost 3 bases, and 7 bases lay between the germline ends. The CDR3 loop reads CSVEVGPNQPQHF. The CDR3 DNA reads TGCAGCGTTGAAGTGGGACCCAATCAGCCCCAGCATTTT.

This chain uses TRBV12-3 or TRBV12-4 with TRBJ1-2, with D possibly TRBD1 on 5 matching bases. The CDR3 is made up of 13 amino acids. V lost 6 bases to trimming and J lost 6 bases, with 14 bases between them. CDR3 DNA: TGTGCCAGCAGAGGTGGGGGGTTCAATGGCTACACCTTC. It specifies CASRGGGFNGYTF.

The chain carries TRBV5-4 and TRBJ1-1; a possible D gene is TRBD1 (5 bases). This CDR3 region has 14 residues. Germline V lookup: CDR1 SGHNT, CDR2 YYREEE (reference sequence). The V gene lost 4 bases and the J gene lost 5 bases, with 15 bases spanning the gap. In DNA form, the CDR3 reads TGTGCCAGCAGCGTCGACAGAGGGCGGACTGAAGCTTTCTTT. Translated, it gives CASSVDRGRTEAFF.

This chain links TRBV11-2 with TRBJ1-5; the match to TRBD1 covers 10 bases. Per germline, CDR1 SGHAT and CDR2 FQNNGV. Trimming cost V 10 bases and J 5 bases; bases outside gene matches: 5. This CDR3 region has 13 residues. The CDR3 DNA reads TGTGCCAACTCCGGGACAGGGGATCAGCCCCAGCATTTT. The encoded protein is CANSGTGDQPQHF.

This clone was detected only a few times. The V call is TRBV9, the J call TRBJ2-3, with 15 bases matching TRBD2. The germline gives CDR1 SGDLS, CDR2 YYNGEE. V lost 1 base, J lost 0 bases, and 6 bases stayed unmatched. The CDR3 is 19 residues long. The CDR3: CASSVRGLAGGRSTDTQYF. The CDR3, as DNA: TGTGCCAGCAGCGTACGGGGACTAGCGGGAGGCCGAAGCACAGATACGCAGTATTTT.

The sample holds a few counts of this clone. The V gene is TRBV15, the J gene TRBJ2-1, with TRBD2 matching 8 bases. This CDR3 has 15 amino acids. Trimming cost V 6 bases and J 4 bases; bases outside gene matches: 8. The germline V gene has CDR1 LNHNV and CDR2 YYDKDF (reference sequence). The chain's CDR3 is CATSDRASGYNEQFF. DNA for the CDR3: TGTGCCACCAGTGATAGGGCTAGCGGGTACAATGAGCAGTTCTTC.

This chain uses TRBV27 with TRBJ2-7, with no clear D. The CDR3 consists of 15 residues. The germline V gene encodes CDR1 MNHEY and CDR2 SMNVEV (reference sequence). Trimming removed 1 base from V and 2 bases from J, with 12 bases in between. For the CDR3, the DNA is TGTGCCAGCAGTTTATTCCCGTTCGGTCCCTACGAGCAGTACTTC. Its translation: CASSLFPFGPYEQYF.

A note on this clone: Germline is not matched at one junction end, which may reflect a read error. J is TRBJ2-3 and V is TRBV10-3; D gene unclear. This CDR3 contains 13 residues. Germline V gene sequence: CDR1 ENHRY, CDR2 SYGVKD. The CDR3 region is CAITETVGLEAVF. Here the CDR3 DNA reads TGTGCCATCACCGAGACCGTTGGGCTAGAGGCAGTATTT.